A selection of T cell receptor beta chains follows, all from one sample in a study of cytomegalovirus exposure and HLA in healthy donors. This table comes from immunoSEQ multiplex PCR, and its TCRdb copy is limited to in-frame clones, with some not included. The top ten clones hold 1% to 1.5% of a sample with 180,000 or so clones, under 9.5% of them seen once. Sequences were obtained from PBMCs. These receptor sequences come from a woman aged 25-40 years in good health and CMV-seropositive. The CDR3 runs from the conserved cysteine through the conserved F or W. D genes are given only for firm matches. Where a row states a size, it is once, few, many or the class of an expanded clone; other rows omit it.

CDR3nt: TGTGCCAGCAGGGACACTTTTCCTAACTATGGCTACACCTTC; CDR3aa: CASRDTFPNYGYTF; d_gene: .; v_gene: TRBV2; j_gene: TRBJ1-2; abundance: .
CDR3nt: TGCGCCAGCAGTGAGATGGGACTAGCGAATGAGCAGTTCTTC; CDR3aa: CASSEMGLANEQFF; d_gene: TRBD2; v_gene: TRBV10-1; j_gene: TRBJ2-1; abundance: .
CDR3nt: TGTGCCAGCAGTTACTCACCAACTAGGAGCTCCTACGAGCAGTACTTC; CDR3aa: CASSYSPTRSSYEQYF; d_gene: .; v_gene: TRBV6-6; j_gene: TRBJ2-7; abundance: .
CDR3nt: TGTGCCAGCAGCTTAGGTTATAGCAATCAGCCCCAGCATTTT; CDR3aa: CASSLGYSNQPQHF; d_gene: .; v_gene: TRBV7-9; j_gene: TRBJ1-5; abundance: .
CDR3nt: TGTGCCAGCAGCTTAGATCCGGGGGTTGAAGCTTTCTTT; CDR3aa: CASSLDPGVEAFF; d_gene: .; v_gene: TRBV11-3; j_gene: TRBJ1-1; abundance: few
CDR3nt: TGTGCCAGCAGCTCCCTAACTAGCGCACTGGCCTACGAGCAGTACTTC; CDR3aa: CASSSLTSALAYEQYF; d_gene: TRBD2; v_gene: TRBV13; j_gene: TRBJ2-7; abundance: few
CDR3nt: TGCGCCAGCAGCGCGTGGTCCGCGCAATACGAGCAGTACTTC; CDR3aa: CASSAWSAQYEQYF; d_gene: .; v_gene: TRBV5-1; j_gene: TRBJ2-7; abundance: .
CDR3nt: TGTGCCAGCAGCTCCGGACAGCTAGTTACTTCGAGCTCCTATAATTCACCCCTCCACTTT; CDR3aa: CASSSGQLVTSSSYNSPLHF; d_gene: .; v_gene: TRBV7-8; j_gene: TRBJ1-6; abundance: .
CDR3nt: TGCAGTGCTACCGTTGGAGTATGGGCTTTCTTT; CDR3aa: CSATVGVWAFF; d_gene: .; v_gene: TRBV20-1; j_gene: TRBJ1-1; abundance: few
CDR3nt: TGTGCCAGTAGGACAGGGGGCGACCAGCCCCAGCATTTT; CDR3aa: CASRTGGDQPQHF; d_gene: TRBD1; v_gene: TRBV19; j_gene: TRBJ1-5; abundance: few
CDR3nt: TGTGCCAGCAGTCACACTAGCGGGGGATCCTACAATGAGCAGTTCTTC; CDR3aa: CASSHTSGGSYNEQFF; d_gene: TRBD2; v_gene: TRBV6-6; j_gene: TRBJ2-1; abundance: .
CDR3nt: TGCAGCGCGGACTTAATGTACCAAGAGACCCAGTACTTC; CDR3aa: CSADLMYQETQYF; d_gene: .; v_gene: TRBV29-1; j_gene: TRBJ2-5; abundance: .
CDR3nt: TGTGCCAGCAGCCCTCGACTAGCGAGGAACAATGAGCAGTTCTTC; CDR3aa: CASSPRLARNNEQFF; d_gene: TRBD2; v_gene: TRBV5-8; j_gene: TRBJ2-1; abundance: .
CDR3nt: TGTGCCATCAGTGAGTCGTGGCTAGCGGGAGCATACGAGCAGTACTTC; CDR3aa: CAISESWLAGAYEQYF; d_gene: TRBD2; v_gene: TRBV10-3; j_gene: TRBJ2-7; abundance: once
CDR3nt: TGTGCCAGCAGCTTAATGAGCACTGTTAACCACGAGCAGTACTTC; CDR3aa: CASSLMSTVNHEQYF; d_gene: .; v_gene: TRBV7-3; j_gene: TRBJ2-7; abundance: few
CDR3nt: TGTGCCACCAGCAGCCACAGGGTAGTGGGCACTGAAGCTTTCTTT; CDR3aa: CATSSHRVVGTEAFF; d_gene: .; v_gene: TRBV15; j_gene: TRBJ1-1; abundance: few
CDR3nt: TGTGCCAGCAGTAACCCCGGGACAGGGGCCACTGAAGCTTTCTTT; CDR3aa: CASSNPGTGATEAFF; d_gene: TRBD1; v_gene: TRBV6-1; j_gene: TRBJ1-1; abundance: few
CDR3nt: TGTGCCAGTAGTGCGGGACAGGGAGGGAGGACTGAAGCTTTCTTT; CDR3aa: CASSAGQGGRTEAFF; d_gene: TRBD1; v_gene: TRBV19; j_gene: TRBJ1-1; abundance: few
CDR3nt: TGTGCCAGCAGTAGACAGGGTCGGGGTGAAAAACTGTTTTTT; CDR3aa: CASSRQGRGEKLFF; d_gene: TRBD1; v_gene: TRBV2; j_gene: TRBJ1-4; abundance: .
CDR3nt: TGCGCCAGCAGCCACGAGATGTACACTGAAGCTTTCTTT; CDR3aa: CASSHEMYTEAFF; d_gene: .; v_gene: TRBV5-1; j_gene: TRBJ1-1; abundance: .
CDR3nt: TGCGCCAGCAGCCACCCGGGACAGGGGTACAATGAGCAGTTCTTC; CDR3aa: CASSHPGQGYNEQFF; d_gene: TRBD1; v_gene: TRBV4-1; j_gene: TRBJ2-1; abundance: few
CDR3nt: TGTGCCAGCAGTGGGGGGACAGGGATAAGCTCCTATAATTCACCCCTCCACTTT; CDR3aa: CASSGGTGISSYNSPLHF; d_gene: TRBD1; v_gene: TRBV2; j_gene: TRBJ1-6; abundance: .
CDR3nt: TGTGCCAGCAGTTTTAGCGGACCTTACAATGAGCAGTTCTTC; CDR3aa: CASSFSGPYNEQFF; d_gene: .; v_gene: TRBV28; j_gene: TRBJ2-1; abundance: .
CDR3nt: TGTGCCAGCAACTTTGACAACACTGGAAACACCATATATTTT; CDR3aa: CASNFDNTGNTIYF; d_gene: .; v_gene: TRBV9; j_gene: TRBJ1-3; abundance: .
CDR3nt: TGTGCCAGTAGTAGGGACACCTACTACGAGCAGTACTTC; CDR3aa: CASSRDTYYEQYF; d_gene: .; v_gene: TRBV19; j_gene: TRBJ2-7; abundance: .
CDR3nt: TGTGCCAGCAGCTCCGCGACAGGCGCGATGAACACTGAAGCTTTCTTT; CDR3aa: CASSSATGAMNTEAFF; d_gene: .; v_gene: TRBV7-9; j_gene: TRBJ1-1; abundance: few
CDR3nt: TGTGCCAGCAGCCAAGACGACAGCTATGGCTACACCTTC; CDR3aa: CASSQDDSYGYTF; d_gene: .; v_gene: TRBV14; j_gene: TRBJ1-2; abundance: few
CDR3nt: TGCGCCAGCAGCCGGGACAGGGGCTCATGGGAGCAGTACTTC; CDR3aa: CASSRDRGSWEQYF; d_gene: TRBD1; v_gene: TRBV5-1; j_gene: TRBJ2-7; abundance: .
CDR3nt: TGTGCCAGCTCACCAGGATTGGACAGAAACACTGAAGCTTTCTTT; CDR3aa: CASSPGLDRNTEAFF; d_gene: .; v_gene: TRBV18; j_gene: TRBJ1-1; abundance: .
CDR3nt: TGTGCCAGCACGGAGACAGGGGGAAACACCATATATTTT; CDR3aa: CASTETGGNTIYF; d_gene: TRBD1; v_gene: TRBV6-1; j_gene: TRBJ1-3; abundance: .
CDR3nt: TGTGCCAGCTCACCAACCGGCTCTGGAAACACCATATATTTT; CDR3aa: CASSPTGSGNTIYF; d_gene: .; v_gene: TRBV18; j_gene: TRBJ1-3; abundance: .
CDR3nt: TGCAGCGTTGTGGAGCGGGGAGAGACCCAGTACTTC; CDR3aa: CSVVERGETQYF; d_gene: TRBD2; v_gene: TRBV29-1; j_gene: TRBJ2-5; abundance: few
CDR3nt: TGTGCCTGGAAGCAGGATTGGGAGACCCAGTACTTC; CDR3aa: CAWKQDWETQYF; d_gene: .; v_gene: TRBV30; j_gene: TRBJ2-5; abundance: few
CDR3nt: TGTGCCAGCAGACAGGACGGTTCGAACACTGAAGCTTTCTTT; CDR3aa: CASRQDGSNTEAFF; d_gene: .; v_gene: TRBV7-9; j_gene: TRBJ1-1; abundance: few
CDR3nt: TGTGCCACCAGCACAGGGATCTACGAGCAGTACTTC; CDR3aa: CATSTGIYEQYF; d_gene: .; v_gene: TRBV15; j_gene: TRBJ2-7; abundance: few
CDR3nt: TGCGCCAGCAGCTTGGCCGGGACACTCTATGGCTACACCTTC; CDR3aa: CASSLAGTLYGYTF; d_gene: .; v_gene: TRBV5-1; j_gene: TRBJ1-2; abundance: .
CDR3nt: TGCGCCAGCAGCCAGCCGGGACAGGGCCTCTACGAGCAGTACTTC; CDR3aa: CASSQPGQGLYEQYF; d_gene: TRBD1; v_gene: TRBV4-1; j_gene: TRBJ2-7; abundance: .
CDR3nt: TGTGCCAGCGTCGGTAGGGACACTCAAAGGGGAACTAATGAAAAACTGTTTTTT; CDR3aa: CASVGRDTQRGTNEKLFF; d_gene: .; v_gene: TRBV28; j_gene: TRBJ1-4; abundance: few
CDR3nt: TGCGCCAGCAGCCAATATGGCGGGAGGGGCTACAATGAGCAGTTCTTC; CDR3aa: CASSQYGGRGYNEQFF; d_gene: TRBD2; v_gene: TRBV4-1; j_gene: TRBJ2-1; abundance: .
CDR3nt: TGTGCTAGTGGTTTGGATAGCGGATCAAGCTCCTACAATGAGCAGTTCTTC; CDR3aa: CASGLDSGSSSYNEQFF; d_gene: .; v_gene: TRBV12-5; j_gene: TRBJ2-1; abundance: .
CDR3nt: TGCGCCAGCAGCCTGGACAGGACGAACACCGGGGAGCTGTTTTTT; CDR3aa: CASSLDRTNTGELFF; d_gene: TRBD1; v_gene: TRBV5-1; j_gene: TRBJ2-2; abundance: .
CDR3nt: TGTGCTAGTGCCCTCGGGGACAGGGGTTTGGACGGGGAGCTGTTTTTT; CDR3aa: CASALGDRGLDGELFF; d_gene: TRBD1; v_gene: TRBV12-5; j_gene: TRBJ2-2; abundance: few
CDR3nt: TGCAGCGTCGACGTGGCGGGTTTCGGCTACACCTTC; CDR3aa: CSVDVAGFGYTF; d_gene: .; v_gene: TRBV29-1; j_gene: TRBJ1-2; abundance: few
CDR3nt: TGTGCCAGCAGGGGACAGGGTAACAATCAGCCCCAGCATTTT; CDR3aa: CASRGQGNNQPQHF; d_gene: TRBD1; v_gene: TRBV6-5; j_gene: TRBJ1-5; abundance: .
CDR3nt: TGCGCCAGCAGCCCGGACTTTTCCTACGAGCAGTACTTC; CDR3aa: CASSPDFSYEQYF; d_gene: .; v_gene: TRBV5-1; j_gene: TRBJ2-7; abundance: few
CDR3nt: TGTGCCAGCAGCGTAGCCGGGACAGGACTCTACGAGCAGTACTTC; CDR3aa: CASSVAGTGLYEQYF; d_gene: TRBD1; v_gene: TRBV9; j_gene: TRBJ2-7; abundance: .
CDR3nt: TGTGCCAGCAGTACCGGGGGGGAGCAGTACTTC; CDR3aa: CASSTGGEQYF; d_gene: TRBD2; v_gene: TRBV6-5; j_gene: TRBJ2-7; abundance: .
CDR3nt: TGCGCCAGCCCCCAGGGAGCGGGAGTGCGGGAGACCCAGTACTTC; CDR3aa: CASPQGAGVRETQYF; d_gene: TRBD2; v_gene: TRBV23-1; j_gene: TRBJ2-5; abundance: few
CDR3nt: TGTACCAGCAGTGAAGACTCAGGGTACTATGGCTACACCTTC; CDR3aa: CTSSEDSGYYGYTF; d_gene: .; v_gene: TRBV2; j_gene: TRBJ1-2; abundance: .
CDR3nt: TGTGCCAGCAGCCCCGAGGGGGTAGATACGCAGTATTTT; CDR3aa: CASSPEGVDTQYF; d_gene: .; v_gene: TRBV7-3; j_gene: TRBJ2-3; abundance: few
CDR3nt: TGTGCCAGCTCACCGGGACAGGGCTATGGCTACACCTTC; CDR3aa: CASSPGQGYGYTF; d_gene: TRBD1; v_gene: TRBV18; j_gene: TRBJ1-2; abundance: few
CDR3nt: TGTGCCAGCAGCCCCGGACAGGCGAATCAGCCCCAGCATTTT; CDR3aa: CASSPGQANQPQHF; d_gene: TRBD1; v_gene: TRBV7-2; j_gene: TRBJ1-5; abundance: .
CDR3nt: TGTGCCAGCAGCTTATCAATCTACGAGCAGTACTTC; CDR3aa: CASSLSIYEQYF; d_gene: .; v_gene: TRBV7-9; j_gene: TRBJ2-7; abundance: .